This T cell receptor beta chain was captured in a study of blood T cell repertoires in COVID-19. The overall study: Sites across the United States, Italy and Spain contributed samples from acute and convalescent COVID-19. Sources were T cells, B-cell-depleted T cells, or PBMCs; the material itself was cDNA or gDNA.

Authors' methods: Estimates of nucleated cell counts were drawn from the amplification of reference gene primers. Sequencing used immunoSEQ multiplex PCR; TCRdb keeps in-frame clones, though not all of them. Clone size and the V and J calls come from that table; the DNA yielded D and trimming. The repertoire holds 180,000 or so clones, with 86% as singletons. Seattle's enrolled individuals joined amid active infection and were then monitored longitudinally. CDR3 length: 14 amino acids. Trimming at V came to 4 bases and at J to 2 bases, leaving 5 bases not matched to a gene. The germline gives CDR1 SQVTM, CDR2 ANQGSEA.

Sequencing was performed on peripheral blood. This TCR derives from a woman between 55 and 75 years old with COVID-19, enrolled during active disease. The rearrangement uses TRBV29-1 and TRBJ1-5; 7 nucleotides match TRBD1. The CDR3 loop is CSVVGGKGNQPQHF. The CDR3 DNA is TGCAGCGTTGTAGGGGGCAAAGGCAATCAGCCCCAGCATTTT.